A single sample is the source of the 9 T cell receptor beta chains below, sequenced in a study of T cells in Graves' hyperthyroidism and ophthalmopathy (dated by TCRdb to between 2018 and 2020). The library came from multiplex PCR. The reads were generated on an Illumina HiSeq 2000. Amplification of TCR beta CDR3 regions was carried out from RNA transcripts. A first-round RT-PCR of the TCR CDR3 used the HTBI primer set with the Qiagen OneStep RT-PCR kit. TCRdb redid the processing of the public reads, applying fastp at Q25 and MiXCR, and retained in-frame beta chains. Rows merge per CDR3 protein into single entries with the most common DNA and genes. For this sample the table gives about 400,000 distinct CDR3 sequences, of which 25% were detected only once. Roughly 80% of the sample lies in the top ten. Material for sequencing was blood. Receptors originate from a man aged 50 to 59 with Graves' hyperthyroidism.

This clonotype has a count of ten or more. The chain links TRBV5-1 to TRBJ2-7; either TRBD1 or TRBD2 may supply D (5 bases each). The CDR3 has 13 amino acids. The V end was cut by 3 bases, the J end by 6 bases, with 13 bases between. Germline CDR1 is SGHRS and CDR2 is YFSETQ. The CDR3 loop is CASSSRDVGEQYF. The CDR3 DNA reads as TGCGCCAGCAGCTCCCGGGACGTTGGCGAGCAGTACTTC.

The CDR3 DNA follows: TGTGCCATCAACAGCCGAGATGAGGGGAACTATGGCTACACCTTC. Translating it yields CAINSRDEGNYGYTF. The chain joins TRBV6-2 or TRBV6-3 to TRBJ1-2, with D perhaps matching TRBD1 (5 bases). Germline-derived CDR1 and CDR2 are MNHEY and SVGEGT. The CDR3 runs 15 residues. V was pared by 10 bases and J by 2 bases, with 20 bases between.

This clonotype turned up a few times. The chain carries TRBV30 and TRBJ1-1; 7 nucleotides match TRBD1. This CDR3 contains 12 residues. Per germline, CDR1 GTSNPN and CDR2 SVGIG (reference sequence). J was trimmed by 5 bases and V by 7 bases; bases with no gene match: 7. The CDR3 DNA reads TGTGCCTCTCTCGGCAGGGGGACTGAAGCTTTCTTT. Residues: CASLGRGTEAFF.

This clonotype was seen at least ten times. J is TRBJ2-7 and V is TRBV7-2; D may correspond to TRBD1 or TRBD2 (5 bases each). The germline gives CDR1 SGHTA, CDR2 FQGNSA. Trimming cost V 5 bases and J 2 bases, with 13 bases left between them. This CDR3 has 14 amino acids. The CDR3 region is CASSQGRMTYEQYF. The CDR3 nucleotides read TGTGCCAGCAGCCAGGGACGGATGACCTACGAGCAGTACTTC.

This clonotype came up many times. This chain uses TRBV27 with TRBJ2-3; the match to TRBD2 covers 10 bases. V was pared by 5 bases and J by 5 bases, with 10 bases of the junction left unmatched. The CDR3 sequence is 16 residues long. Looked up from germline, CDR1 is MNHEY and CDR2 is SMNVEV (reference sequence). CDR3 sequence: CASSTLLAGVVDTQYF. The DNA for the CDR3 is TGTGCCAGCAGTACCTTGCTAGCGGGAGTCGTAGATACGCAGTATTTT.

The chain recombines TRBV27 with TRBJ2-2, with 12 bases fitting TRBD2. The CDR3 covers 15 residues. Germline CDR1 MNHEY, CDR2 SMNVEV (reference sequence). Germline trimming cut 5 bases from V and 4 bases from J; bases unmatched to any gene: 2. CDR3 region: CASSATSGSTGELFF. CDR3 in DNA: TGTGCCAGCAGTGCGACTAGCGGGAGCACCGGGGAGCTGTTTTTT.

This clonotype was seen more than once but under ten times. CDR3 in DNA: TGTGCCAGCAGCGTAGAGGGACTAGCGGCCGCAGATACGCAGTATTTT. Translated, it gives CASSVEGLAAADTQYF. The chain combines TRBV9 with TRBJ2-3; 11 bases agree with TRBD2. After removal of 0 bases from V and 4 bases from J, the junction contained 4 bases not matched to a gene. The CDR3 is 16 residues long. Germline V gene lookup returns CDR1 SGDLS and CDR2 YYNGEE. Full variable domain (rest looked up from reference TRBV9 and TRBJ2-3): DSGVTQTPKHLITATGQRVTLRCSPRSGDLSVYWYQQSLDQGLQFLIQYYNGEERAKGNILERFSAQQFPDLHSELNLSSLELGDSALYFCASSVEGLAAADTQYFGPGTRLTVL.

This clonotype was recorded many times. The V and J genes are TRBV2 and TRBJ1-4; TRBD1 might be the D (6 bases). Germline assignment: CDR1 SNHLY and CDR2 FYNNEI. The CDR3 is made up of 14 amino acids. The V end was cut by 6 bases, the J end by 0 bases, with 8 bases between. Written as DNA, the CDR3 is TGTGCCAGCAGGGACAGCTCAACTAATGAAAAACTGTTTTTT. Amino acid sequence: CASRDSSTNEKLFF.

The chain combines TRBV29-1 with TRBJ2-1, with TRBD2 matching over 7 bases. CDR1 SQVTM and CDR2 ANQGSEA come from the germline V gene. This CDR3 contains 13 residues. The V gene end was trimmed by 6 bases and the J gene end by 7 bases; junction bases not matched to a gene: 9. The CDR3 nucleotides read TGCAGCGTAGGGTATTTGGGAGGGAATGAGCAGTTCTTC. Translated, it gives CSVGYLGGNEQFF.